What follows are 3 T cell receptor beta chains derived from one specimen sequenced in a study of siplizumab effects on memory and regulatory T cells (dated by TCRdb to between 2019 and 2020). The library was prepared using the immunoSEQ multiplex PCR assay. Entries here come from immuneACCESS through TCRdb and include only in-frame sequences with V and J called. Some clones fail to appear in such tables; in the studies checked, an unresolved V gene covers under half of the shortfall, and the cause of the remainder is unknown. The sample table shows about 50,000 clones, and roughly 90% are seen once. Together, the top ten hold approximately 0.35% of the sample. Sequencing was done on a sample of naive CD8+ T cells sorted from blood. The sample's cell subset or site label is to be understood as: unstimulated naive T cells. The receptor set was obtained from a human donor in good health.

CDR3 amino acids: CASSHVGLAGVDTQYF. CDR3 nucleotides: TGTGCCAGCAGCCACGTGGGACTAGCGGGAGTAGATACGCAGTATTTT. V and J are TRBV7-9 and TRBJ2-3; 14 positions agree with TRBD2. J gave up 5 bases and V 5 bases, and 6 bases lay outside the gene matches. Germline assignment: CDR1 SEHNR and CDR2 FQNEAQ (reference sequence). This CDR3 spans 16 amino acids. The full variable domain, its missing parts supplied by reference TRBV7-9 and TRBJ2-3, is DTGVSQNPRHKITKRGQNVTFRCDPISEHNRLYWYRQTLGQGPEFLTYFQNEAQLEKSRLLSDRFSAERPKGSFSTLEIQRTEQGDSAMYLCASSHVGLAGVDTQYFGPGTRLTVL.

The CDR3 DNA reads TGTGCCAGCAGCCAGCGGGACAACTCCTACGAGCAGTACTTC. This gives the protein CASSQRDNSYEQYF. The chain carries TRBV14 and TRBJ2-7; tentatively, D is TRBD1 or TRBD2 (6 bases each). The CDR3 is 14 residues long. The V gene's germline CDR1 is SGHDN and CDR2 FVKESK. Trimming shortened V by 3 bases and J by 0 bases, and 9 bases separated the two germline ends.

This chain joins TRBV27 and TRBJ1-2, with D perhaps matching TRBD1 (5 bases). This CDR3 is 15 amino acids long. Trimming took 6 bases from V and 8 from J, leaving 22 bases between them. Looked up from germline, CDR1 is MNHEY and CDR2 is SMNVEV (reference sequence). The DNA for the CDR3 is TGTGCCAGCAGCCCGGGGCAGGGCCCCTTGATGGGCTACACCTTC. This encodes CASSPGQGPLMGYTF.